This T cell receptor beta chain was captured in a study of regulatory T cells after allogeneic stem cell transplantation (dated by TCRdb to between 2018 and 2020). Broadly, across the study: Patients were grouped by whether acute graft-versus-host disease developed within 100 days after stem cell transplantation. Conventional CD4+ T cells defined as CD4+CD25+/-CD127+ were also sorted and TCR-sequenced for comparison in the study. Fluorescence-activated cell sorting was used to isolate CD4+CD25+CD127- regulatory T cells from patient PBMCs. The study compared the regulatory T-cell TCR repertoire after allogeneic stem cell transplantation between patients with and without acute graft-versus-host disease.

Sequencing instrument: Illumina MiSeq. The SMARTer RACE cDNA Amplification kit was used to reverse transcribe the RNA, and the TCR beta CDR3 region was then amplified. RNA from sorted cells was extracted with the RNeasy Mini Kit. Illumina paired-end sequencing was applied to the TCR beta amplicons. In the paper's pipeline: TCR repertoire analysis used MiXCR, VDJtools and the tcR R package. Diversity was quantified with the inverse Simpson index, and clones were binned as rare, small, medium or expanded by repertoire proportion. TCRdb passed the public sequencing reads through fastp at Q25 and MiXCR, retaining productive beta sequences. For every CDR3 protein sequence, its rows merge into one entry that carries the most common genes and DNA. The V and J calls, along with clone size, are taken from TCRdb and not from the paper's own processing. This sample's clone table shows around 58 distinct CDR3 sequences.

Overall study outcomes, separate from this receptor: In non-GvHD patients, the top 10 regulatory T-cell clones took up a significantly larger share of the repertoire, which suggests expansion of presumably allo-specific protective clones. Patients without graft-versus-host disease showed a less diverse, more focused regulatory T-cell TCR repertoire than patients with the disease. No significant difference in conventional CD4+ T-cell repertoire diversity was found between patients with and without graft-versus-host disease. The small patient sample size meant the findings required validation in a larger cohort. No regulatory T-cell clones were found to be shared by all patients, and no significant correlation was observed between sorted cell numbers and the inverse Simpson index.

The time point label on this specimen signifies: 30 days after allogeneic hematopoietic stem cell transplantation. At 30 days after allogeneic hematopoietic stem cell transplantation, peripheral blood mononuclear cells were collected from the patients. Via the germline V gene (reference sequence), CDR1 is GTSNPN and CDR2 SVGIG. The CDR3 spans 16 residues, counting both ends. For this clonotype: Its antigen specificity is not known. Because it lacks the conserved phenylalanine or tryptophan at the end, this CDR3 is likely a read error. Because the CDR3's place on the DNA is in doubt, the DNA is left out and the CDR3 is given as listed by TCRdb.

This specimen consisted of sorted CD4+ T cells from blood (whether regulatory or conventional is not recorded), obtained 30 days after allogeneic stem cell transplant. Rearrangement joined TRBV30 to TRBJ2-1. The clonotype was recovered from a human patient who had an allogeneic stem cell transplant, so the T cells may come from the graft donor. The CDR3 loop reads CAWSGPEGATHNEQSL.